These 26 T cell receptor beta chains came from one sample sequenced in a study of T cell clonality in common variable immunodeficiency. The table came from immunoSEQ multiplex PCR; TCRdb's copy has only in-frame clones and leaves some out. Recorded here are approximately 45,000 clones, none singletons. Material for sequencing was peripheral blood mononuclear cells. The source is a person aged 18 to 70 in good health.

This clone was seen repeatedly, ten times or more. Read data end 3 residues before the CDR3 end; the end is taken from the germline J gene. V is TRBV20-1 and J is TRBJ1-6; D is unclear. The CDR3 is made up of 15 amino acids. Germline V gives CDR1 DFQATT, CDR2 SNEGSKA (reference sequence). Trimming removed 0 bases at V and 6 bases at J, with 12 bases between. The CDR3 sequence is CSARDGGPLNSPLHF. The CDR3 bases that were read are TGCAGTGCTAGAGATGGCGGGCCTCTTAATTCACCC.

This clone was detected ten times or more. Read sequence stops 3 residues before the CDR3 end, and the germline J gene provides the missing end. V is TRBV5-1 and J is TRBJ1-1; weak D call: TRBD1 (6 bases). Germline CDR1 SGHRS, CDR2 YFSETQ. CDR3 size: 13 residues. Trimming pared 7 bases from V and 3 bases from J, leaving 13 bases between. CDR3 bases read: TGCGCCAGCCGTCAGGGGAGGGACACTGAA. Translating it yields CASRQGRDTE. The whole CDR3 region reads CASRQGRDTEAFF.

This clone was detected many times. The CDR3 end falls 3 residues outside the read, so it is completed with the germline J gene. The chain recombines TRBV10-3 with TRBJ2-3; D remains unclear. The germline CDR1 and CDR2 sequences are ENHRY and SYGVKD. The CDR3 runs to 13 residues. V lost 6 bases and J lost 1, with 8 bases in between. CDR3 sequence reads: CAIRNLGTDTQYF. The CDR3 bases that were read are TGTGCCATCAGAAACCTAGGCACAGATACG.

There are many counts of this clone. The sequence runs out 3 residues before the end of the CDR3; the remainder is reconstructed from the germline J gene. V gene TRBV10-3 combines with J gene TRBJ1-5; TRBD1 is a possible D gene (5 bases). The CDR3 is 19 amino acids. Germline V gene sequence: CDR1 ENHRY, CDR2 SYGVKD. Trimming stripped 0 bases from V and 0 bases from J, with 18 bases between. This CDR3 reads CAISESSQGLLYSNQPQHF. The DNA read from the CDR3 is TGTGCCATCAGTGAGTCAAGCCAGGGCCTCCTCTATAGCAATCAGCCC.

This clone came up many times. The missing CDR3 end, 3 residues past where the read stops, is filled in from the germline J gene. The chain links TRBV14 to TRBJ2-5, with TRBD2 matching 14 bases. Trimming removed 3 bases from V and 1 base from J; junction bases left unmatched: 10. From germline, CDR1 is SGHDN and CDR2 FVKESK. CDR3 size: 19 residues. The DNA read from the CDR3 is TGTGCCAGCAGCCAGCGGACTAGCGGGGGGATCATCCTCCAAGAGACC. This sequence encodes CASSQRTSGGIILQET. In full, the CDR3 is CASSQRTSGGIILQETQYF.

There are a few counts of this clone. The CDR3 reads CASSLGQGAANEKLFF. The covered CDR3 bases are TGCGCCAGCAGCTTGGGACAGGGGGCTGCTAATGAAAAG. This chain links TRBV5-1 with TRBJ2-2; TRBD1 agrees at 10 bases. Read coverage stops 3 residues before the CDR3 terminus; the germline J gene supplies the remainder. The CDR3 length is 16 residues. Germline V CDR1 and CDR2: SGHRS, YFSETQ. Looking up the rest from reference TRBV5-1 and TRBJ2-2 gives the full variable domain: KAGVTQTPRYLIKTRGQQVTLSCSPISGHRSVSWYQQTPGQGLQFLFEYFSETQRNKGNFPGRFSGRQFSNSRSEMNVSTLELGDSALYLCASSLGQGAANEKLFFGEGSRLTVL.

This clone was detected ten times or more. The CDR3: CASSLVFGLAGGGEQYF. CDR3 DNA, as far as it was read: TGCGCCAGCAGCTTGGTCTTCGGGCTAGCGGGAGGAGGCGAG. This chain joins TRBV5-1 and TRBJ2-7; 11 positions agree with TRBD2. The read finishes 3 residues shy of the CDR3 end, and the germline J gene is used to complete it. The CDR3 runs to 17 residues. V trimming: 0 bases; J trimming: 6 bases; junction bases outside the gene matches: 11. Germline CDR1 and CDR2: SGHRS and YFSETQ.

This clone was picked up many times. The covered CDR3 bases are TGTGCCAGCAGCTTACAGAGCACCGGGGAG. Translated: CASSLQSTGE. The CDR3 in full is CASSLQSTGELFF. This chain joins TRBV11-1 and TRBJ2-2; no clear D gene. The read ends 3 residues early relative to the CDR3; the germline J gene fills the gap. V was pared by 2 bases and J by 4 bases, with 5 bases between. Per the germline V gene, CDR1 is SGHAT and CDR2 is FQDESV (reference sequence). This CDR3 is built from 13 residues.

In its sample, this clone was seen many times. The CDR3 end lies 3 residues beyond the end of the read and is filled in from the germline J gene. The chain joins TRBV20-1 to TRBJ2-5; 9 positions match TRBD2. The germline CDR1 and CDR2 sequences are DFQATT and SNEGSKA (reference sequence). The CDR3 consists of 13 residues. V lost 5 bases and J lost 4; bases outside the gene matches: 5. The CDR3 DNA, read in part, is TGCAGTGCTTTCCCAGCGGGAGGAGAGACC. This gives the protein CSAFPAGGET. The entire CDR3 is CSAFPAGGETQYF.

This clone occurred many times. This CDR3 is CASSDGTGILNEQFF. Incomplete CDR3 DNA: TGTGCCAGCAGTGACGGAACGGGGATTCTGAATGAG. The V and J genes are TRBV6-4 and TRBJ2-1; D possibly corresponds to TRBD2 (5 bases). The read ends 3 residues shy of where the CDR3 ends; the end is completed using the germline J gene. Germline lookup yields CDR1 MRHNA and CDR2 SNTAGT. V was pared by 2 bases and J by 7 bases, with 15 bases between. This CDR3 contains 15 residues.

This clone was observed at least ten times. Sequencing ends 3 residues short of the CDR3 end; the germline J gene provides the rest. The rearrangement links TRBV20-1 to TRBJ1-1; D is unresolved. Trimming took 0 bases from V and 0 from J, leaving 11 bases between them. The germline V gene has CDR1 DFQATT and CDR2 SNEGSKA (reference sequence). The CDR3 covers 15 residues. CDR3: CSARDSSGLNTEAFF. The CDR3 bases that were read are TGCAGTGCTAGAGATTCTTCAGGCCTGAACACTGAA.

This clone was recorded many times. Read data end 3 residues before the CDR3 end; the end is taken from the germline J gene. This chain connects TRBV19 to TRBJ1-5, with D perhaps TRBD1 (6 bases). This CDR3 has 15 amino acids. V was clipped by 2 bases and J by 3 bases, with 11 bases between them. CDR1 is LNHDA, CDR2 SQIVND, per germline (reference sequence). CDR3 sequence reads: CASSIYAGDNQPQHF. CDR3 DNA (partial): TGTGCCAGTAGTATATATGCAGGGGACAATCAGCCC.

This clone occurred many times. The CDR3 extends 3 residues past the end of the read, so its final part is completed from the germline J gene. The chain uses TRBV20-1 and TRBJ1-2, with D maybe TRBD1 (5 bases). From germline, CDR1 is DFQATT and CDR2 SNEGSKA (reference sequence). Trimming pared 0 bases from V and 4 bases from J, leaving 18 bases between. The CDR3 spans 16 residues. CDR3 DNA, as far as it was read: TGCAGTGCTAGAGATCACACGGGGGTTTTTTTCTATGGC. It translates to CSARDHTGVFFYG. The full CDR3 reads CSARDHTGVFFYGYTF.

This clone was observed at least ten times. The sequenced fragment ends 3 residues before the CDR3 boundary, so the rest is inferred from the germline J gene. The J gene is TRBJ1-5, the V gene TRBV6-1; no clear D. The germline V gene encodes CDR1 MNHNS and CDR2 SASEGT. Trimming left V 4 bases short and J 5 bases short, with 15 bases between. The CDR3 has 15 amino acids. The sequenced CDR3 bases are TGTGCCAGCAGTGCCCGAGGAGCGGGTTATCAGCCC. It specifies CASSARGAGYQP. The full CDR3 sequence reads CASSARGAGYQPQHF.

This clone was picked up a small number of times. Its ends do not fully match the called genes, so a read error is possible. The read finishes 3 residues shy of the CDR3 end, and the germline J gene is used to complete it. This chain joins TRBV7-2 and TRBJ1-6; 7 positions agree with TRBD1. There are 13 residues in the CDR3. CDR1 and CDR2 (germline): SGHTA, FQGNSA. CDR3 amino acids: CSSSSGGYSPLHF. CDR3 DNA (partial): TGTTCCAGCAGCTCAGGGGGATATTCACCC.

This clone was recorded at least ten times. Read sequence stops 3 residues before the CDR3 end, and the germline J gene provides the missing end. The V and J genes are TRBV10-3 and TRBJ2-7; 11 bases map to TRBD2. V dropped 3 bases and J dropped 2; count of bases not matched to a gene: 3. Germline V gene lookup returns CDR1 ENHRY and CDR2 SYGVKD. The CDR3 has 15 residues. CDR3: CAISDGTSGPYEQYF. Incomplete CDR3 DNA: TGTGCCATCAGTGACGGGACTAGCGGCCCCTACGAG.

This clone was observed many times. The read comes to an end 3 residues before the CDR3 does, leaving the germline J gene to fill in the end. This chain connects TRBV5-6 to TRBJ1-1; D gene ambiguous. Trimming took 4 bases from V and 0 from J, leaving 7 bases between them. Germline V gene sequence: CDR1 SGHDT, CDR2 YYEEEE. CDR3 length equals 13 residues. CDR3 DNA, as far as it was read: TGTGCCAGCAGCCTGCCAGTGAACACTGAA. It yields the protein CASSLPVNTE. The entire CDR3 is CASSLPVNTEAFF. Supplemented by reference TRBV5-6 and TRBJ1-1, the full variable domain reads DAGVTQSPTHLIKTRGQQVTLRCSPKSGHDTVSWYQQALGQGPQFIFQYYEEEERQRGNFPDRFSGHQFPNYSSELNVNALLLGDSALYLCASSLPVNTEAFFGQGTRLTVV.

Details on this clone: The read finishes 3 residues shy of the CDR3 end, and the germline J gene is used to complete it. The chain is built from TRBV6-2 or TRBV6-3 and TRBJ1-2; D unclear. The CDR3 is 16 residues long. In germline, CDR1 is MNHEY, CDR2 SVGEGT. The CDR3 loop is CASSKASGSGSNDYTF. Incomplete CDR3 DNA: TGTGCCAGCAGCAAGGCTAGCGGGAGTGGCTCCAATGAC.

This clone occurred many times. CDR3 DNA (partial): TGCGCCAGCAGCTTGGGGGACAGGGGATCCTCTCATGGC. Translation gives CASSLGDRGSSHG. The whole CDR3 sequence reads CASSLGDRGSSHGYTF. The chain combines TRBV5-1 with TRBJ1-2; 10 bases are a match to TRBD1. With the read ending 3 residues before the CDR3 end, the germline J gene is used to fill in that end. V shed 0 bases, J shed 6 bases, and the junction held 8 bases outside the gene matches. CDR1 is SGHRS, CDR2 YFSETQ, per germline. The CDR3 has 16 residues.

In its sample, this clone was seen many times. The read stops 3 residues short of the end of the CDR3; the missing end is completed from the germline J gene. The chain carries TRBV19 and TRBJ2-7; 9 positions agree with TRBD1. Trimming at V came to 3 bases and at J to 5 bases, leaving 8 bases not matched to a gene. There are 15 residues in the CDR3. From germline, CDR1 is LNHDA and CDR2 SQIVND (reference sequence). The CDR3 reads CASSMAGTGSHEQYF. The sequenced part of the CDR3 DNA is TGTGCCAGTAGTATGGCAGGGACAGGGTCCCACGAG.

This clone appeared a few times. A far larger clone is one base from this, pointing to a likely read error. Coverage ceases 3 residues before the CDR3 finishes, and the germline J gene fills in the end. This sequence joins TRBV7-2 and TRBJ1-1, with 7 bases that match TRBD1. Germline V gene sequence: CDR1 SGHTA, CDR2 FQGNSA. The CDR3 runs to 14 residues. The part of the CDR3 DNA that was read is TGTGCCAGCAACTTAGGGACAGCCTACACTGAA. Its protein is CASNLGTAYTE. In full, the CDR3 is CASNLGTAYTEAFF.

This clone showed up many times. The CDR3 DNA, read in part, is TGTGCCAGCAGCCCTTCCCAGGAGTATGGC. Its translation: CASSPSQEYG. The entire CDR3 sequence reads CASSPSQEYGYTF. The chain is built from TRBV7-8 and TRBJ1-2, with D hard to call. The CDR3 is cut off 3 residues early in the read; its end comes from the germline J gene. There are 13 residues in the CDR3. Germline-derived CDR1 and CDR2 are SGHVS and FQNEAQ. V lost 5 bases, J lost 5 bases, and 12 bases lay in between.

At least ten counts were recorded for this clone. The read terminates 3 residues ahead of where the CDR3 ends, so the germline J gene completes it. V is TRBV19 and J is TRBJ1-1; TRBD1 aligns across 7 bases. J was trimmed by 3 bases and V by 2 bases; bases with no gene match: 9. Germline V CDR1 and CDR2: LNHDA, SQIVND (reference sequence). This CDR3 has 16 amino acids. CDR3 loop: CASSIRNAGGYTEAFF. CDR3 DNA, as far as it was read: TGTGCCAGTAGTATAAGGAATGCAGGGGGTTACACTGAA.

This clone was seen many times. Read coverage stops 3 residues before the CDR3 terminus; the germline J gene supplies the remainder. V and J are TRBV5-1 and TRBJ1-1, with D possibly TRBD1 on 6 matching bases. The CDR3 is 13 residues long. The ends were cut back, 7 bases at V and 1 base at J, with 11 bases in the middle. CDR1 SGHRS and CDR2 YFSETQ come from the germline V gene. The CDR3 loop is CASGQGSNTEAFF. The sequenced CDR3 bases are TGCGCCAGCGGGCAGGGGTCGAACACTGAA.

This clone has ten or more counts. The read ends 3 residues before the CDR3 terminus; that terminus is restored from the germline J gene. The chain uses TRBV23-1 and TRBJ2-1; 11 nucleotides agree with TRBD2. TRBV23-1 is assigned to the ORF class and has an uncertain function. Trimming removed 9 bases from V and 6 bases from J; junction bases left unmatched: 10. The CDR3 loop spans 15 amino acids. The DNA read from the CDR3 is TGCGCCAGGCCGGGTCGACTAGCGGGGATCAATGAG. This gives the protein CARPGRLAGINE. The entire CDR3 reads CARPGRLAGINEQFF.

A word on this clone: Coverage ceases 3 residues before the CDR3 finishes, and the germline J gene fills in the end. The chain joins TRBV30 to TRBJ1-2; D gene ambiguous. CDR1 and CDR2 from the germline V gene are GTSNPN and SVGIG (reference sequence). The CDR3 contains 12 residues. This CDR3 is CAWDRYTDTYTF. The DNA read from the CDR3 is TGTGCCTGGGACCGATACACAGATACC.